This paragraph covers one T cell receptor (beta chain) sequence. Its target is unknown. TCRdb reprocessed the 5' RACE reads and stores each CDR3 protein as one record, lacking DNA. The sample table sets out some 160,000 distinct CDR3 sequences. These data originate in a study of monozygotic twins with inflammatory bowel disease. Per germline, CDR1 DFQATT and CDR2 SNEGSKA (reference sequence). This CDR3 region has 15 residues. The total RNA came straight from whole blood, and T cells were not sorted beforehand. Findings and caveats of the study: Especially where disease activity was present, IBD patients had fewer clonotypes in common with others than healthy twins did. A reduction in TCRbeta diversity (inverse Simpson) was seen in IBD patients relative to healthy co-twins. Ultimately, a single strong signal or clonotype associated with IBD was not supported.

The sequenced material came from blood. This chain uses TRBV20-1 with TRBJ2-2; TCRdb's assignment of TRBD2 cannot be checked, as there is no DNA. This TCR was sampled from a human donor with ulcerative colitis or Crohn's disease, or a healthy co-twin of an affected twin (not recorded which). CDR3 loop: CSAEPGLAYSGELFF.